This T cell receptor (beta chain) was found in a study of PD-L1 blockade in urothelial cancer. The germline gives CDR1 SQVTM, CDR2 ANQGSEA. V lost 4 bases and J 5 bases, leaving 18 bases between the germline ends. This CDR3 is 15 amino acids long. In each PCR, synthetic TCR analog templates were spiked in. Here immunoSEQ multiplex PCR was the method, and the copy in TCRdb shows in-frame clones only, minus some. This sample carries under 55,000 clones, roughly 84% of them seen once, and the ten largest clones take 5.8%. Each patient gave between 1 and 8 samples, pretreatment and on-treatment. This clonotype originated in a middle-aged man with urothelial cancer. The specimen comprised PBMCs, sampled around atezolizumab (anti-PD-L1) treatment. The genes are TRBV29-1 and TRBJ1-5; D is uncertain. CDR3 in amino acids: CSVGGEEGIDQPQHF. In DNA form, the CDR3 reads TGCAGCGTTGGGGGAGAGGAGGGAATAGATCAGCCCCAGCATTTT.